Listed here is a single T cell receptor beta chain. As yet, its antigen is unknown. The PCR made use of 60 Vbeta and 13 Jbeta primers. Assay used: immunoSEQ multiplex PCR; TCRdb lists only in-frame clones, some missing. The repertoire holds 100,000 or so clones, with around 72% as singletons. V shed 3 bases and J 4 bases; nucleotides not matched to a gene: 5. The CDR3 consists of 15 residues. Germline CDR1 and CDR2: MGHRA and YSYEKL. These data belong to a study of cytomegalovirus exposure and HLA in healthy donors. Study observations and caveats: The listing of roughly 160 TCR beta chains classed them as cytomegalovirus-associated.

The rearrangement uses TRBV4-1 and TRBJ1-5, with 8 bases aligning to TRBD1. What was sequenced was PBMCs. The origin of this receptor is a man aged 25 to 45 in good health and CMV-seronegative. CDR3 region: CASSQDRETNQPQHF. The CDR3 DNA is TGCGCCAGCAGCCAGGACAGGGAGACGAATCAGCCCCAGCATTTT.